A single sample gave rise to the 12 T cell receptor beta chains below, sequenced in a study of cytomegalovirus exposure and HLA in healthy donors. PCR used 60 Vbeta primers and 13 Jbeta primers. Repertoires were generated with immunoSEQ multiplex PCR, while TCRdb's copy carries only in-frame clones and drops some. Of around 200,000 clones listed, around four fifths are singletons. The sequencing input was PBMCs. The receptors stem from a man in his fifties in good health and CMV-seronegative.

V is TRBV5-1 and J is TRBJ2-1; TRBD2 might be the D (5 bases). Germline loops: CDR1 SGHRS, CDR2 YFSETQ. This CDR3 comprises 16 residues. The germline V and J ends were trimmed by 0 bases and 0 bases, with 10 bases remaining between them. The CDR3 nucleotides read TGCGCCAGCAGCTTGGCTAGCACCGACTCCTACAATGAGCAGTTCTTC. Amino acids: CASSLASTDSYNEQFF. The full variable domain, with the rest looked up from reference TRBV5-1 and TRBJ2-1, is KAGVTQTPRYLIKTRGQQVTLSCSPISGHRSVSWYQQTPGQGLQFLFEYFSETQRNKGNFPGRFSGRQFSNSRSEMNVSTLELGDSALYLCASSLASTDSYNEQFFGPGTRLTVL.

A few counts support this clone. The chain combines TRBV9 with TRBJ2-1; 8 bases fit TRBD2. There are 15 residues in the CDR3. The V segment lost 4 bases and the J segment 2 bases; nucleotides outside the gene matches: 5. CDR1 is SGDLS, CDR2 YYNGEE, per germline. CDR3 sequence (DNA): TGTGCCAGCAGCACGGGGGGGGATCCCTACAATGAGCAGTTCTTC. It specifies CASSTGGDPYNEQFF.

V gene TRBV27 combines with J gene TRBJ1-1, with no clear D. The length of the CDR3 is 16 residues. Germline loops: CDR1 MNHEY, CDR2 SMNVEV (reference sequence). V lost 0 bases, J lost 2 bases, and 13 bases lay in between. The CDR3 protein is CASSLSTPGLNTEAFF. CDR3 nucleotides: TGTGCCAGCAGTTTATCGACCCCAGGTCTAAACACTGAAGCTTTCTTT.

V usage is TRBV30 and J usage is TRBJ2-5; no clear D gene. The DNA end favors TRBJ2-7, so the J call may be wrong. The CDR3 sequence is 14 residues long. Germline V gene lookup returns CDR1 GTSNPN and CDR2 SVGIG (reference sequence). The CDR3 DNA follows: TGTGCCTGGAGAACAGAGCCTAGCTCCTACGAGCAGTACTTC. This sequence encodes CAWRTEPSSYEQYF.

The chain links TRBV9 to TRBJ2-7; 8 nucleotides match TRBD2. The V segment lost 3 bases and the J segment 3 bases; nucleotides outside the gene matches: 11. Germline values: CDR1 SGDLS, CDR2 YYNGEE. This CDR3 region has 16 residues. The CDR3: CASSGPTSGALYEQYF. The CDR3 bases are TGTGCCAGCAGCGGGCCTACTAGCGGAGCCCTCTACGAGCAGTACTTC. Variable domain in full (rest from reference TRBV9 and TRBJ2-7): DSGVTQTPKHLITATGQRVTLRCSPRSGDLSVYWYQQSLDQGLQFLIQYYNGEERAKGNILERFSAQQFPDLHSELNLSSLELGDSALYFCASSGPTSGALYEQYFGPGTRLTVT.

This clone was seen only a few times. This chain joins TRBV6-9 and TRBJ1-1; 10 nucleotides line up with TRBD1. V lost 4 bases to trimming and J lost 11 bases; unmatched junction nucleotides: 4. The CDR3 contains 12 residues. Per the germline V gene, CDR1 is MNHGY and CDR2 is SVAAGI. CDR3 amino acids: CASSFGTGAAFF. In nucleotides, the CDR3 is TGTGCCAGCAGTTTCGGGACAGGGGCCGCTTTCTTT.

V is TRBV18 and J is TRBJ2-2; 8 bases map to TRBD1. CDR3 length equals 14 residues. CDR1 is KGHSH, CDR2 LQKENI, per germline. The V segment lost 4 bases and the J segment 4 bases; nucleotides outside the gene matches: 2. This CDR3 reads CASSLTGGTGELFF. CDR3 coding DNA: TGTGCCAGCTCACTTACAGGGGGCACCGGGGAGCTGTTTTTT. Full variable domain (outside the CDR3, taken from reference TRBV18 and TRBJ2-2): NAGVMQNPRHLVRRRGQEARLRCSPMKGHSHVYWYRQLPEEGLKFMVYLQKENIIDESGMPKERFSAEFPKEGPSILRIQQVVRGDSAAYFCASSLTGGTGELFFGEGSRLTVL.

The chain has TRBV27 and TRBJ2-3; 13 bases are a match to TRBD2. The germline V gene encodes CDR1 MNHEY and CDR2 SMNVEV (reference sequence). The J segment lost 5 bases and the V segment lost 6 bases, leaving 5 bases of the junction unmatched. The CDR3 length is 15 residues. CDR3 in amino acids: CASRLAGGPRDTQYF. The CDR3 coding sequence is TGTGCCAGCAGACTAGCGGGAGGGCCAAGAGATACGCAGTATTTT.

The chain links TRBV21-1 to TRBJ2-2; TRBD1, the D gene given by the table, was not confirmed from the DNA. TRBV21-1 is an annotated pseudogene. The CDR3 consists of 16 residues. The CDR3 coding sequence is TGTGCCAGCAGCAACTGGACAGGGCTGAACACCGGGGAGCTGTTTTTT. Amino acids: CASSNWTGLNTGELFF.

The chain links TRBV7-3 to TRBJ2-5; 7 bases map to TRBD1. Germline V CDR1 and CDR2: SGHTA, FQGTGA. V shed 5 bases and J 4 bases; nucleotides not matched to a gene: 4. The CDR3 length is 13 residues. The DNA for the CDR3 is TGTGCCAGCAGCGATAACAGGGGAGAGACCCAGTACTTC. Translated: CASSDNRGETQYF.

The chain combines TRBV5-4 with TRBJ2-1, with 7 bases fitting TRBD2. Germline V gene data show CDR1 as SGHNT and CDR2 as YYREEE (reference sequence). Germline trimming cut 1 base from V and 0 bases from J; bases unmatched to any gene: 7. The CDR3 has 17 amino acids. CDR3 bases: TGTGCCAGCAGCTTGAGAGTTGGGAGGGGCTCCTACAATGAGCAGTTCTTC. This translates into CASSLRVGRGSYNEQFF.

This clone showed up just a few times. The chain is built from TRBV9 and TRBJ2-2; D gene uncertain. The CDR3 consists of 16 residues. The germline V gene encodes CDR1 SGDLS and CDR2 YYNGEE. Trimming cost V 3 bases and J 6 bases, with 18 bases left between them. The CDR3 sequence: CASSDPLKVASGELFF. The CDR3 nucleotides are TGTGCCAGCAGCGATCCCCTAAAGGTAGCATCCGGGGAGCTGTTTTTT.